One T cell receptor beta chain is described in this entry. From germline, CDR1 is MNHEY and CDR2 SVGAGI. The V segment lost 9 bases and the J segment 6 bases; nucleotides outside the gene matches: 7. The CDR3 contains 13 residues. TCRdb's table, derived via immunoSEQ multiplex PCR, lists solely in-frame clones and lacks some. The sample consists of approximately 240,000 clones, roughly 80% of them appearing once. This specimen comes from a study of blood T cell repertoires in COVID-19. Study-wide background: Material from acute and convalescent COVID-19 was sourced from the United States, Italy and Spain.

Input material: peripheral blood. The V and J genes are TRBV6-5 and TRBJ2-1, with 8 positions matching TRBD1. The sequence derives from a woman older than 75 with active or convalescent COVID-19. The CDR3 nucleotides read TGTGCCAGTAAACAGGGGACAGGCAATGAGCAGTTCTTC. It encodes CASKQGTGNEQFF.